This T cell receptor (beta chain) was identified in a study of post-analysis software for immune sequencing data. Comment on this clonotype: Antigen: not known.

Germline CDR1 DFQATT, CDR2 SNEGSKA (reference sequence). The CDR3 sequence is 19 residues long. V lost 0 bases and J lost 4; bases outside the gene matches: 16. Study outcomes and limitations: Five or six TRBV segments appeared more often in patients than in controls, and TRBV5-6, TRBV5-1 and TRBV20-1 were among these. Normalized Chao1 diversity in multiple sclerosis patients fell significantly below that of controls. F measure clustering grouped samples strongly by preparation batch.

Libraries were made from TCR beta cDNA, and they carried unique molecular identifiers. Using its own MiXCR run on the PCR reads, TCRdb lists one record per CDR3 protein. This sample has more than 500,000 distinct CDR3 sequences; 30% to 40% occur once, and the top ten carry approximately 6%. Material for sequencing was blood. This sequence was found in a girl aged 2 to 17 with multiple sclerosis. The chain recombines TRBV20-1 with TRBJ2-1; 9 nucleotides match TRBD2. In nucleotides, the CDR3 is TGCAGTGCTAGAGATCAAGGCGGGGGGGCCAGGGGAGATTACAATGAGCAGTTCTTC. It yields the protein CSARDQGGGARGDYNEQFF.